The clone carrying this TCR beta chain was observed many times. Antigen: not known. The data stem from a study of CD8 T cells in ankylosing spondylitis. Study observations and caveats: A motif in TCR beta, a set of fewer than ten highly homologous variants, appeared characteristic of ankylosing spondylitis blood.

CDR3 length equals 17 residues. Germline V gene sequence: CDR1 SGHDN, CDR2 FVKESK. V was clipped by 2 bases and J by 0 bases; unmatched bases: 4. TCRdb recomputed calls from the 5' RACE reads with MiXCR, one row per CDR3 protein. Among around 30,000 distinct CDR3 sequences listed, roughly 6.8% were seen once. The sample was blood, either unsorted or a sorted T cell fraction (not recorded which). The clonotype comes from a male donor with ankylosing spondylitis or in good health (not recorded which). The J gene is TRBJ2-1, the V gene TRBV14; TRBD2 matches at 10 bases. In DNA, the CDR3 is TGTGCCAGCAGCCAACTTACTAGCGGGACCTCCTACAATGAGCAGTTCTTC. As protein: CASSQLTSGTSYNEQFF.